This T cell receptor (beta chain) came from a study of T cell changes during pregnancy in multiple sclerosis. The data were produced by immunoSEQ multiplex PCR, yet TCRdb's version contains in-frame clones alone and is incomplete. The sample shows roughly 60,000 clones, roughly 90% of them seen only once. The V and J ends lost 8 bases and 5 bases respectively, with 16 bases between them. The CDR3 extends over 14 amino acids. Germline-derived CDR1 and CDR2 are SNHLY and FYNNEI. The sequences come from peripheral blood, collected before pregnancy. The gene calls are TRBV2 and TRBJ2-1; D is uncertain. This TCR was sampled from a female donor with multiple sclerosis, enrolled in a pregnancy study. The CDR3 loop is CASLPPSRDNEQFF. The CDR3 DNA follows: TGTGCCAGCCTCCCGCCCTCTAGAGACAATGAGCAGTTCTTC.